Below are 26 T cell receptor beta chains sequenced from a single sample in a study of blood T cells in healthy people across ages. Combining a sample-barcoded 5' primer with a J-beta primer mix, a second PCR ran for roughly 6 to 12 cycles. Each CDR3 protein gets one entry after TCRdb re-called the 5' RACE reads with MiXCR. This sample yields about 400,000 distinct CDR3 sequences, of which about 52% are seen a single time; under 65% belongs to the top ten. What was sequenced was blood. The receptors come from a man aged 55-75 years in good health.

The J gene is TRBJ1-1, the V gene TRBV20-1; D remains ambiguous. CDR3 length: 11 residues. V dropped 4 bases and J dropped 3 bases, with 6 bases sitting between them. The germline CDR1 and CDR2 sequences are DFQATT and SNEGSKA (reference sequence). DNA for the CDR3: TGCAGTGCTATCAAGTACACTGAAGCTTTCTTT. Translation: CSAIKYTEAFF.

This clonotype came up once. This chain joins TRBV11-2 and TRBJ2-3; TRBD1 matches 9 bases. Germline V gene data show CDR1 as SGHAT and CDR2 as FQNNGV. V lost 1 base and J lost 6; bases outside the gene matches: 11. CDR3 length: 17 residues. The CDR3 protein is CASSLGRGTGFGDTQYF. CDR3 bases: TGTGCCAGCAGCTTAGGACGCGGGACAGGGTTTGGGGATACGCAGTATTTT.

The rearrangement uses TRBV24-1 and TRBJ2-5; 7 bases align to TRBD1. Per the germline V gene, CDR1 is KGHDR and CDR2 is SFDVKD. V lost 2 bases, J lost 2 bases, and 13 bases stayed unmatched. The CDR3 extends over 18 amino acids. The CDR3 DNA reads TGTGCCACCAGTGATTCGAAACTTCCAGGGACAGCACAAGAGACCCAGTACTTC. It encodes CATSDSKLPGTAQETQYF.

This clonotype has just a few counts. The chain employs TRBV14 and TRBJ1-2, with unresolved D. CDR1 is SGHDN, CDR2 FVKESK, per germline. CDR3 size: 14 residues. V lost 0 bases and J lost 4, with 9 bases in between. The CDR3 loop reads CASSQETAGYGYTF. As DNA, the CDR3 is TGTGCCAGCAGCCAAGAGACTGCCGGCTATGGCTACACCTTC.

CDR3 sequence reads: CASSLVGGANYGYTF. The CDR3 coding sequence is TGTGCCAGCAGTTTAGTGGGGGGAGCCAACTATGGCTACACCTTC. This chain links TRBV12-3 or TRBV12-4 with TRBJ1-2; weak D call: TRBD1 (5 bases). The CDR3 consists of 15 residues. V lost 1 base and J lost 2, with 11 bases in between.

The chain has TRBV3-1 and TRBJ2-7; 9 bases align to TRBD1. Germline loops: CDR1 LGHDT, CDR2 YNNKEL (reference sequence). J lost 0 bases, V lost 8 bases, and 26 bases had no gene match. This CDR3 spans 21 amino acids. The CDR3 spells CASAIGVGGQGQVGSSYEQYF. As DNA, the CDR3 is TGTGCCAGCGCAATCGGGGTCGGGGGACAGGGCCAGGTCGGAAGCTCCTACGAGCAGTACTTC.

The chain is built from TRBV7-2 and TRBJ2-1; maybe TRBD2 (8 bases). The germline V gene encodes CDR1 SGHTA and CDR2 FQGNSA. The V gene lost 4 bases and the J gene lost 2 bases, with 15 bases spanning the gap. The CDR3 loop spans 16 amino acids. The CDR3 DNA is TGTGCCAGCAGCTCGGGGGGGGGGACAGCCTACAATGAGCAGTTCTTC. Translating gives CASSSGGGTAYNEQFF.

The chain carries TRBV6-2 or TRBV6-3 and TRBJ1-5; D unclear. Trimming left V 2 bases short and J 7 bases short, with 6 bases between. Germline CDR1 reads MNHEY; CDR2 reads SVGEGT. The CDR3 is made up of 12 amino acids. CDR3 DNA: TGTGCCAGCAGTTACAGCGTCCAGCCCCAGCATTTT. Protein product: CASSYSVQPQHF.

The V and J genes are TRBV3-1 and TRBJ2-3; D tentatively reads TRBD1 or TRBD2 (7 bases each). CDR3 length equals 15 residues. Trimming removed 1 base from V and 3 bases from J, with 11 bases in between. Germline V lookup: CDR1 LGHDT, CDR2 YNNKEL (reference sequence). The CDR3 protein is CASSQAGGVTDTQYF. In nucleotides, the CDR3 is TGTGCCAGCAGCCAAGCAGGGGGGGTAACAGATACGCAGTATTTT.

This clonotype was counted between two and nine times. The V and J genes are TRBV6-1 and TRBJ1-2, with TRBD1 matching 7 bases. The CDR3 contains 15 residues. V dropped 6 bases and J dropped 4; count of bases not matched to a gene: 11. Germline CDR1 and CDR2: MNHNS and SASEGT. The CDR3 loop reads CASRLGQSSSYGYTF. The CDR3 coding sequence is TGTGCCAGCAGATTGGGACAGTCCTCTTCCTATGGCTACACCTTC.

This sequence joins TRBV2 and TRBJ2-7; no reliable D call. Germline-derived CDR1 and CDR2 are SNHLY and FYNNEI. This CDR3 comprises 12 residues. V was pared by 7 bases and J by 2 bases, with 9 bases between. The CDR3: CASKGGAYEQYF. The CDR3 DNA reads as TGTGCCAGCAAGGGCGGCGCCTACGAGCAGTACTTC.

This clonotype was seen a handful of times. The V and J genes are TRBV4-2 and TRBJ2-5; no clear D gene. Germline CDR1 reads LGHNA; CDR2 reads YNFKEQ. This CDR3 has 11 amino acids. V lost 10 bases to trimming and J lost 5 bases, with 11 bases between them. This CDR3 is CATGHGETQYF. CDR3 in DNA: TGTGCCACCGGGCATGGGGAGACCCAGTACTTC.

The CDR3 spells CASSSRQWLYEQYF. The CDR3, as DNA: TGTGCCAGCAGCTCTAGACAGTGGCTCTACGAGCAGTACTTC. This chain links TRBV7-2 with TRBJ2-7; tentative D call: TRBD1 (5 bases). Germline assignment: CDR1 SGHTA and CDR2 FQGNSA. The CDR3 length is 14 residues. Trimming pared 4 bases from V and 3 bases from J, leaving 13 bases between.

The chain employs TRBV20-1 and TRBJ2-3, with 10 bases lining up with TRBD2. The length of the CDR3 is 14 residues. Germline loops: CDR1 DFQATT, CDR2 SNEGSKA (reference sequence). V shed 1 base and J 3 bases; nucleotides not matched to a gene: 1. The CDR3 protein is CSARASGRTDTQYF. CDR3 in DNA: TGCAGTGCTAGAGCTAGCGGGAGAACAGATACGCAGTATTTT.

The J gene is TRBJ1-1, the V gene TRBV7-8; no definite D call. Trimming removed 6 bases from V and 0 bases from J, with 14 bases in between. This CDR3 comprises 15 residues. The germline V gene encodes CDR1 SGHVS and CDR2 FQNEAQ. Here the CDR3 DNA reads TGTGCCAGCAGACAAATGGGTGGCCTGAACACTGAAGCTTTCTTT. Translated: CASRQMGGLNTEAFF.

The rearrangement uses TRBV12-3 or TRBV12-4 and TRBJ2-1, with TRBD2 identical over 9 bases. V lost 3 bases and J lost 1; bases outside the gene matches: 7. The CDR3 has 17 residues. CDR3 sequence reads: CASSFGSGGPSYNEQFF. In DNA form, the CDR3 reads TGTGCCAGCAGTTTTGGGAGCGGGGGGCCGTCCTACAATGAGCAGTTCTTC.

The rearrangement joins TRBV7-9 to TRBJ1-1, with D unclear. The germline V and J ends were trimmed by 0 bases and 4 bases, with 6 bases remaining between them. The CDR3 totals 13 residues. Germline CDR1 reads SEHNR; CDR2 reads FQNEAQ (reference sequence). CDR3 DNA sequence: TGTGCCAGCAGCTTAGCTGCCAGCACTGAAGCTTTCTTT. Amino acids: CASSLAASTEAFF.

The rearrangement joins TRBV20-1 to TRBJ2-7; 8 bases agree with TRBD1. Germline CDR1 reads DFQATT; CDR2 reads SNEGSKA (reference sequence). V trimming: 6 bases; J trimming: 6 bases; junction bases outside the gene matches: 7. The CDR3 has 12 amino acids. CDR3 residues: CSARDRRREQYF. CDR3 nucleotide sequence: TGCAGTGCCCGGGACAGGCGGCGCGAGCAGTACTTC.

This rearrangement joins TRBV30 to TRBJ2-5; tentatively, D is TRBD1 (6 bases). The length of the CDR3 is 13 residues. V was pared by 4 bases and J by 4 bases, with 13 bases between. CDR1 is GTSNPN and CDR2 is SVGIG in the germline V gene (reference sequence). In nucleotides, the CDR3 is TGTGCCTGGATGAGGGGGAGAGGAGAGACCCAGTACTTC. Translating it yields CAWMRGRGETQYF.

This sequence joins TRBV7-2 and TRBJ2-3, with TRBD2 as a possible D gene (6 bases). This CDR3 has 17 amino acids. Deletions cut 5 bases from V and 2 bases from J, with 20 bases between. Germline V gene lookup returns CDR1 SGHTA and CDR2 FQGNSA. The CDR3: CASSPKVFSGHTDTQYF. Here the CDR3 DNA reads TGTGCCAGCAGCCCAAAAGTATTTAGCGGCCACACAGATACGCAGTATTTT. The full variable domain, its missing parts supplied by reference TRBV7-2 and TRBJ2-3, is GAGVSQSPSNKVTEKGKDVELRCDPISGHTALYWYRQSLGQGLEFLIYFQGNSAPDKSGLPSDRFSAERTGGSVSTLTIQRTQQEDSAVYLCASSPKVFSGHTDTQYFGPGTRLTVL.

The J gene is TRBJ2-3, the V gene TRBV10-3; the D gene is possibly TRBD2 (8 bases). Germline CDR1 reads ENHRY; CDR2 reads SYGVKD. Between the trimmed V and J ends, which lost 5 bases and 0 bases, there was a span of 30 bases. This CDR3 region has 21 residues. The CDR3 here is CAISTRTGAGTSLGSTDTQYF. The CDR3 DNA is TGTGCCATCAGTACCCGGACAGGAGCCGGGACTAGTTTGGGGAGCACAGATACGCAGTATTTT.

The CDR3 spells CASSLRASGGGNTQYF. The CDR3 nucleotides are TGTGCCAGCAGCTTGCGGGCTAGCGGGGGGGGAAATACGCAGTATTTT. The chain combines TRBV5-6 with TRBJ2-3; 12 bases line up with TRBD2. CDR3 size: 16 residues. V trimming: 1 base; J trimming: 7 bases; junction bases outside the gene matches: 7. Germline V gene data show CDR1 as SGHDT and CDR2 as YYEEEE.

The rearrangement uses TRBV6-2 or TRBV6-3 and TRBJ2-1; 8 bases match TRBD1. The V gene's germline CDR1 is MNHEY and CDR2 SVGEGT. V lost 4 bases, J lost 5 bases, and 10 bases stayed unmatched. The CDR3 runs to 16 residues. The CDR3 reads CASSFRQGWGNNEQFF. The DNA for the CDR3 is TGTGCCAGCAGTTTTCGACAGGGGTGGGGGAACAATGAGCAGTTCTTC.

The chain has TRBV7-9 and TRBJ1-2, with a tentative D call TRBD1 (5 bases). Germline CDR1 is SEHNR and CDR2 is FQNEAQ (reference sequence). The CDR3 totals 15 residues. Trimming removed 5 bases from V and 1 base from J, with 14 bases in between. CDR3: CASSLAGRDNYGYTF. The CDR3 DNA reads as TGTGCCAGCAGCCTGGCGGGGCGAGATAACTATGGCTACACCTTC.

This rearrangement joins TRBV4-2 to TRBJ2-4; the D gene is possibly TRBD2 (7 bases). Deletions cut 1 base from V and 3 bases from J, with 13 bases between. This CDR3 is 16 amino acids long. CDR1 is LGHNA and CDR2 is YNFKEQ in the germline V gene. The CDR3, as DNA: TGTGCCAGCAGCCAAGTGGGGGGGGCCGGCAAAAACATTCAGTACTTC. This encodes CASSQVGGAGKNIQYF.

Concerning this clonotype: This may be a read error: a much more frequent sequence differs by one nucleotide. The chain carries TRBV28 and TRBJ1-2, with TRBD1 as a possible D gene (6 bases). Germline-derived CDR1 and CDR2 are MDHEN and SYDVKM. The CDR3 loop spans 13 amino acids. The chain's CDR3 is CASHKGGTYDYTF. The CDR3 nucleotides read TGTGCCAGCCACAAAGGGGGGACCTATGACTACACCTTC.